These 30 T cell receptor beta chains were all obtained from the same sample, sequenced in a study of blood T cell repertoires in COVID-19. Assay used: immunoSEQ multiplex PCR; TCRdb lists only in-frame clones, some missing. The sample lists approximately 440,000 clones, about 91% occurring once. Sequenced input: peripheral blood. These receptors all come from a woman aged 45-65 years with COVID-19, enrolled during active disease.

CDR3: CASSLGGEGNTIYF. In DNA, the CDR3 is TGTGCCAGCAGCTTGGGCGGGGAAGGAAACACCATATATTTT. J is TRBJ1-3 and V is TRBV5-6; D is unclear. Trimming took 0 bases from V and 4 from J, leaving 8 bases between them. Per germline, CDR1 SGHDT and CDR2 YYEEEE. CDR3 length: 14 residues. Looking up the rest from reference TRBV5-6 and TRBJ1-3 gives the full variable domain: DAGVTQSPTHLIKTRGQQVTLRCSPKSGHDTVSWYQQALGQGPQFIFQYYEEEERQRGNFPDRFSGHQFPNYSSELNVNALLLGDSALYLCASSLGGEGNTIYFGEGSWLTVV.

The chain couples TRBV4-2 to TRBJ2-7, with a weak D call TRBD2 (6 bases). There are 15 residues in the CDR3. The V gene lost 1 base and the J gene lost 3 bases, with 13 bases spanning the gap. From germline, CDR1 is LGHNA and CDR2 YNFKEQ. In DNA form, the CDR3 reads TGTGCCAGCAGCCAAGGTGGGACTTATAACTACGAGCAGTACTTC. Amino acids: CASSQGGTYNYEQYF.

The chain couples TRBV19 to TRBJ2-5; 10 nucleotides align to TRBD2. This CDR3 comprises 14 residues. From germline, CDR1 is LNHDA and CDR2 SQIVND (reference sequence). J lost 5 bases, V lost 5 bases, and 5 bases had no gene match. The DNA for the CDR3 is TGTGCCAGTAGTGGAGCGGGGGGGCTGGAGACCCAGTACTTC. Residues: CASSGAGGLETQYF.

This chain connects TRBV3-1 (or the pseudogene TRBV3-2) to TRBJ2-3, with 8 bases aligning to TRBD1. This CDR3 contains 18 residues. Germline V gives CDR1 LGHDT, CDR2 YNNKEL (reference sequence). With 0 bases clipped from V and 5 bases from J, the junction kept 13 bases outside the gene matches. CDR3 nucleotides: TGTGCCAGCAGCCAAGAGGTCAGCGGGCAGGGGGCCGGAGATACGCAGTATTTT. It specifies CASSQEVSGQGAGDTQYF.

The CDR3 nucleotides read TGTGCCATCAAGGGCAGGGAGGGCGAGCAGTACTTC. The encoded protein is CAIKGREGEQYF. The J gene is TRBJ2-7, the V gene TRBV10-3, with 7 positions matching TRBD2. V was clipped by 7 bases and J by 6 bases; unmatched bases: 6. Germline-derived CDR1 and CDR2 are ENHRY and SYGVKD. This CDR3 spans 12 amino acids.

CDR3 nucleotide sequence: TGCGCCAGCAGGCGGGGGGTCAGCACAGATACGCAGTATTTT. Translation gives CASRRGVSTDTQYF. The chain uses TRBV4-1 and TRBJ2-3; 8 bases are shared with TRBD2. Looked up from germline, CDR1 is MGHRA and CDR2 is YSYEKL. V was pared by 6 bases and J by 0 bases, with 2 bases of the junction left unmatched. CDR3 size: 14 residues.

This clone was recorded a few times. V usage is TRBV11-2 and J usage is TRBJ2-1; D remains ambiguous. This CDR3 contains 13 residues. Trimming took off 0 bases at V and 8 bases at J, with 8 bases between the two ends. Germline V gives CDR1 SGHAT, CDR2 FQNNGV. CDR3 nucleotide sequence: TGTGCCAGCAGCTTAGATCGTCAGGATGAGCAGTTCTTC. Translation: CASSLDRQDEQFF.

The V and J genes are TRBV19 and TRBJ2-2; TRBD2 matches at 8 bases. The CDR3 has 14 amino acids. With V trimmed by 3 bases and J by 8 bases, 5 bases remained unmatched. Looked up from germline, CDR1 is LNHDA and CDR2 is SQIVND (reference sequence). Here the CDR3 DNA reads TGTGCCAGTAGTATTCAGGCTAGCGGGGGGGAGCTGTTTTTT. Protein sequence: CASSIQASGGELFF.

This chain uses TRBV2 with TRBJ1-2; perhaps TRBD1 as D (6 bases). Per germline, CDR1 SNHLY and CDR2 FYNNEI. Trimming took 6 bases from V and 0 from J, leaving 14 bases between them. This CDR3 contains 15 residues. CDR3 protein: CASSAGTLPNYGYTF. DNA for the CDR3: TGTGCCAGCAGCGCCGGGACACTCCCTAACTATGGCTACACCTTC. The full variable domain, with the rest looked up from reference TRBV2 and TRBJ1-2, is EPEVTQTPSHQVTQMGQEVILRCVPISNHLYFYWYRQILGQKVEFLVSFYNNEISEKSEIFDDQFSVERPDGSNFTLKIRSTKLEDSAMYFCASSAGTLPNYGYTFGSGTRLTVV.

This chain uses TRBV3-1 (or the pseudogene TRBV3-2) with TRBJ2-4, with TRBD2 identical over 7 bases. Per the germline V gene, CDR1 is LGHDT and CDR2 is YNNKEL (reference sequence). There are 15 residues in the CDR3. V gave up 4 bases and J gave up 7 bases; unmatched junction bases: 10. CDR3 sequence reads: CASSPRGGVTNIQYF. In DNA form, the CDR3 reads TGTGCCAGCAGCCCCCGTGGGGGGGTGACGAACATTCAGTACTTC.

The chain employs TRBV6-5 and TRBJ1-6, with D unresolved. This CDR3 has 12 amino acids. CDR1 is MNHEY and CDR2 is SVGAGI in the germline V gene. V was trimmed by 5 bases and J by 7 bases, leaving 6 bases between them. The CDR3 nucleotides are TGTGCCAGCAGTCGGAGAAATTCACCCCTCCACTTT. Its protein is CASSRRNSPLHF.

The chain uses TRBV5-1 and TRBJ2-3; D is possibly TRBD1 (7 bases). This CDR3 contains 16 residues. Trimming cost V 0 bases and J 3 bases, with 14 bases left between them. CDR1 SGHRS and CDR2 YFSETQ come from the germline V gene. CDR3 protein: CASSLEGAGGTDTQYF. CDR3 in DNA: TGCGCCAGCAGCTTGGAAGGGGCAGGGGGGACAGATACGCAGTATTTT.

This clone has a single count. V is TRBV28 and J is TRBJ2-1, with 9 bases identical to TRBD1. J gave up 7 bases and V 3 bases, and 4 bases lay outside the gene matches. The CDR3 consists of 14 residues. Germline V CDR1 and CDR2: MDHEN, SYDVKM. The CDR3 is CASSLLDRGNEQFF. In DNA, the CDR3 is TGTGCCAGCAGTTTGTTGGACAGGGGAAATGAGCAGTTCTTC. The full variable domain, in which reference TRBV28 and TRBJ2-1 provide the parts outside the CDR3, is DVKVTQSSRYLVKRTGEKVFLECVQDMDHENMFWYRQDPGLGLRLIYFSYDVKMKEKGDIPEGYSVSREKKERFSLILESASTNQTSMYLCASSLLDRGNEQFFGPGTRLTVL.

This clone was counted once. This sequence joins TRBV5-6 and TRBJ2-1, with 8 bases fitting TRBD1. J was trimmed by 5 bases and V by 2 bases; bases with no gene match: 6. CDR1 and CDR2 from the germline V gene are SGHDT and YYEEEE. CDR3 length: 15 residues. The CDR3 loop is CASSFSTGVNNEQFF. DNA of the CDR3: TGTGCCAGCAGCTTCTCGACAGGGGTAAACAATGAGCAGTTCTTC.

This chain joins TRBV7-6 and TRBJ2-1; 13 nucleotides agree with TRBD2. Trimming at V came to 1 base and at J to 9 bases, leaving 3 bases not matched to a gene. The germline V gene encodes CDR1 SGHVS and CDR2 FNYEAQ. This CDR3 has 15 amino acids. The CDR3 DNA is TGTGCCAGCAGCTTAGGAACTAGCGGGGGGGGTGAGCAGTTCTTC. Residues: CASSLGTSGGGEQFF.

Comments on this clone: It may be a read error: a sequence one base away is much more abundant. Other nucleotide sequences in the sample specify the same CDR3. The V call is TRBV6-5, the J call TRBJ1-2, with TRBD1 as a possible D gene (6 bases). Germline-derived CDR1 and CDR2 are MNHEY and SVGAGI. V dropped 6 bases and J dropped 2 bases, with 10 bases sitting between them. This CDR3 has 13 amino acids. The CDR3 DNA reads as TGTGCCAGCAGCTTAACAGGGAACTATGGCTACACCTTC. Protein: CASSLTGNYGYTF.

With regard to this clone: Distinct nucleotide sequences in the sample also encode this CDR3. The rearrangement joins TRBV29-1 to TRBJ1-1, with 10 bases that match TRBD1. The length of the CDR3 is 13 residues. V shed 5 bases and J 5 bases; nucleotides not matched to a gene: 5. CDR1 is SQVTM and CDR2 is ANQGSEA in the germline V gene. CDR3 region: CSVRTGGDTEAFF. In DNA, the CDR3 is TGCAGCGTTAGGACAGGGGGTGATACTGAAGCTTTCTTT.

CDR3 DNA sequence: TGTGCCAGCAGCTTAGTACAGAACACTGAAGCTTTCTTT. The encoded protein is CASSLVQNTEAFF. The chain recombines TRBV7-8 with TRBJ1-1; D uncertain. The germline gives CDR1 SGHVS, CDR2 FQNEAQ. V was shortened by 1 base and J by 1 base, with 4 bases between the two germline ends. This CDR3 is 13 amino acids long.

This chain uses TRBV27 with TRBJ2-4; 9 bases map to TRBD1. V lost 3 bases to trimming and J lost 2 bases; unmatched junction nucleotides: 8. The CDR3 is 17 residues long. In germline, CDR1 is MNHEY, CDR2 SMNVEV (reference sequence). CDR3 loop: CASSFTGGVGSKNIQYF. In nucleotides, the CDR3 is TGTGCCAGCAGTTTTACAGGGGGCGTGGGGTCCAAAAACATTCAGTACTTC.

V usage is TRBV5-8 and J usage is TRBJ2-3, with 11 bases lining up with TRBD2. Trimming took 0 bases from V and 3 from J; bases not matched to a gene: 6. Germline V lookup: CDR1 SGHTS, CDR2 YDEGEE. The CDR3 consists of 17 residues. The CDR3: CASSLGTSGGRTDTQYF. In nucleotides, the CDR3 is TGTGCCAGCAGCTTGGGAACTAGCGGGGGTCGTACAGATACGCAGTATTTT.

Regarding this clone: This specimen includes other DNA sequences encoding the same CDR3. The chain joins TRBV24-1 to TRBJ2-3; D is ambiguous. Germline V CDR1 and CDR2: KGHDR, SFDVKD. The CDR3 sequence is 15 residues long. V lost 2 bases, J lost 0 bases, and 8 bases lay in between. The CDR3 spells CATSDSGTSTDTQYF. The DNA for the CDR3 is TGTGCCACCAGTGATTCAGGTACTAGCACAGATACGCAGTATTTT.

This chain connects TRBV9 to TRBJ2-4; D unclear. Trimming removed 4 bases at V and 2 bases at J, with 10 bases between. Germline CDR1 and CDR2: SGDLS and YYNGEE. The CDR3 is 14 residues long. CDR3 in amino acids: CASSTPGSKNIQYF. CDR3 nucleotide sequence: TGTGCCAGCAGCACCCCCGGGTCCAAAAACATTCAGTACTTC.

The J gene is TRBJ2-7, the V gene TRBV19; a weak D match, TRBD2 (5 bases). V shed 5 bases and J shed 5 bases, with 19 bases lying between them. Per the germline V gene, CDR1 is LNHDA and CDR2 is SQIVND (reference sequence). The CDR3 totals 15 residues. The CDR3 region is CASSPAGILEHEQYF. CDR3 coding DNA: TGTGCCAGTAGTCCAGCCGGGATCCTGGAACACGAGCAGTACTTC.

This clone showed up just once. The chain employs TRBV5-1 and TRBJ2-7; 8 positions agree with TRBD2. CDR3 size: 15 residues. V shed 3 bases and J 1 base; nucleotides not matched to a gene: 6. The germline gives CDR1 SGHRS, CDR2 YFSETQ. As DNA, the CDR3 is TGCGCCAGCAGCTCAACTAGCGGCAATTCCTACGAGCAGTACTTC. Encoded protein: CASSSTSGNSYEQYF.

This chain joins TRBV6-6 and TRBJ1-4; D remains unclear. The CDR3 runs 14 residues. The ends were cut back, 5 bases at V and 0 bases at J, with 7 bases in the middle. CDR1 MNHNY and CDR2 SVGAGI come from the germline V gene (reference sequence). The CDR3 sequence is CASSNTATNEKLFF. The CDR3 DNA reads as TGTGCCAGCAGTAATACTGCAACTAATGAAAAACTGTTTTTT.

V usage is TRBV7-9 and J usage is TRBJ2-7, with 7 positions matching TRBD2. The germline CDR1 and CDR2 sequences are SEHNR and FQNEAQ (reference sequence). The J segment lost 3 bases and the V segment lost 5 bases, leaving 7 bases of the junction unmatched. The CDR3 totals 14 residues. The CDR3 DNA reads TGTGCCAGCAGCCCCCGGGGGAGGGTCTACGAGCAGTACTTC. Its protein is CASSPRGRVYEQYF.

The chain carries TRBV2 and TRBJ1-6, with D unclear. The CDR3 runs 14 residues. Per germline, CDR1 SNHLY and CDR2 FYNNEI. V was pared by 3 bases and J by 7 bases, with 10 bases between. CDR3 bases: TGTGCCAGCAGTGACGTGCGGGAGAATTCACCCCTCCACTTT. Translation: CASSDVRENSPLHF.

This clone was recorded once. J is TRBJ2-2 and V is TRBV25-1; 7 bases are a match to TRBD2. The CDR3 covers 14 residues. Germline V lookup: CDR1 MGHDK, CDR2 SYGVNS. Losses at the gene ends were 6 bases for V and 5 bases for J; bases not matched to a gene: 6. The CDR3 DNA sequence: TGTGCCAGCAGCCCCATGGGGGGGACCGGGGAGCTGTTTTTT. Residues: CASSPMGGTGELFF.

The CDR3 sequence is CASSSLTTDRSEAFF. CDR3 coding DNA: TGTGCCAGCTCGTCCCTCACAACCGACAGGAGCGAAGCTTTCTTT. The genes are TRBV18 and TRBJ1-1; D perhaps matches TRBD1 (6 bases). The CDR3 loop spans 15 amino acids. Germline CDR1 is KGHSH and CDR2 is LQKENI. V was pared by 6 bases and J by 8 bases, with 22 bases between.

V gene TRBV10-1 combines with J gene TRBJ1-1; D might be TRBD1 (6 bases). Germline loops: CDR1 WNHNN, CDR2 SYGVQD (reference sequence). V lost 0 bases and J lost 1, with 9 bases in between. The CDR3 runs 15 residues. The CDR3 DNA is TGCGCCAGCAGTGAGTCACAGGGACCGAACACTGAAGCTTTCTTT. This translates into CASSESQGPNTEAFF.